The 23 T cell receptor beta chains below come from one sample, sequenced in a study of CD8+ T cells in alopecia areata. Extraction of RNA preceded its reverse transcription into cDNA, which served as the sequencing template. Sequenced by immunoSEQ multiplex PCR; TCRdb stores in-frame clones only, minus some. The data show 60,000 to 70,000 clones, 45% to 55% seen once. Specimen: CD8+ T cells sorted from blood, collected at week 0. The receptor source for this set is a human donor with alopecia areata.

This clone was observed a few times. The CDR3 spells CASSPGQNNEQFF. In DNA form, the CDR3 reads TGTGCCAGCAGTCCCGGACAGAACAATGAGCAGTTCTTC. V is TRBV5-5 and J is TRBJ2-1, with D perhaps matching TRBD1 (6 bases). Germline CDR1 and CDR2: SGHKS and YYEKEE (reference sequence). V lost 5 bases to trimming and J lost 5 bases, with 11 bases between them. This CDR3 is built from 13 residues. The full variable domain, with the rest looked up from reference TRBV5-5 and TRBJ2-1, is DAGVTQSPTHLIKTRGQQVTLRCSPISGHKSVSWYQQVLGQGPQFIFQYYEKEERGRGNFPDRFSARQFPNYSSELNVNALLLGDSALYLCASSPGQNNEQFFGPGTRLTVL.

CDR3 sequence: CATSRDHGTASEKLFF. The DNA for the CDR3 is TGTGCCACCAGCAGAGATCATGGGACAGCCAGTGAAAAACTGTTTTTT. The chain uses TRBV15 and TRBJ1-4; 7 nucleotides line up with TRBD1. Germline values: CDR1 LNHNV, CDR2 YYDKDF (reference sequence). Unmatched junction bases numbered 8, after V lost 0 bases and J lost 7 bases. The CDR3 sequence is 16 residues long.

This sequence joins TRBV29-1 and TRBJ2-1; perhaps D is TRBD1 or TRBD2 (5 bases each). From germline, CDR1 is SQVTM and CDR2 ANQGSEA. Trimming took off 7 bases at V and 0 bases at J, with 13 bases between the two ends. CDR3 size: 14 residues. CDR3 loop: CSGGLGSSYNEQFF. The CDR3 nucleotides are TGCAGCGGGGGGTTAGGGAGCTCCTACAATGAGCAGTTCTTC.

This clone was recorded a few times. The chain uses TRBV5-6 and TRBJ2-1, with 7 bases matching TRBD1. The CDR3 runs to 12 residues. Germline-derived CDR1 and CDR2 are SGHDT and YYEEEE. V dropped 3 bases and J dropped 10; count of bases not matched to a gene: 4. The CDR3 is CASSSTGVEQFF. The CDR3 DNA sequence: TGTGCCAGCAGCTCTACAGGGGTCGAGCAGTTCTTC.

The V and J genes are TRBV6-5 and TRBJ2-7; possibly TRBD2 for D (5 bases). V lost 8 bases and J 0 bases, leaving 11 bases between the germline ends. Looked up from germline, CDR1 is MNHEY and CDR2 is SVGAGI. CDR3 length equals 13 residues. CDR3 protein: CASSAGISYEQYF. Written as DNA, the CDR3 is TGTGCCAGCTCTGCGGGCATCTCCTACGAGCAGTACTTC.

V usage is TRBV6-5 and J usage is TRBJ2-2; the D is unclear. V was cut by 7 bases and J by 7 bases, with 7 bases left in between. The CDR3 extends over 11 amino acids. Per germline, CDR1 MNHEY and CDR2 SVGAGI. The CDR3 here is CASTLGGELFF. The CDR3 DNA is TGTGCCAGCACCCTCGGCGGGGAGCTGTTTTTT.

This clone showed up just a few times. This chain connects TRBV27 to TRBJ2-3, with D uncertain. CDR1 is MNHEY and CDR2 is SMNVEV in the germline V gene (reference sequence). The CDR3 sequence is 16 residues long. V lost 3 bases and J 4 bases, leaving 17 bases between the germline ends. The DNA for the CDR3 is TGTGCCAGCAGTTTTTTGGGGTACAGTGGCGCAGATACGCAGTATTTT. Its protein product is CASSFLGYSGADTQYF.

V usage is TRBV19 and J usage is TRBJ1-1; D is perhaps TRBD1 (5 bases). This CDR3 is 15 amino acids long. Germline lookup yields CDR1 LNHDA and CDR2 SQIVND (reference sequence). V dropped 5 bases and J dropped 3 bases, with 16 bases sitting between them. This CDR3 is CASSSFGGSDTEAFF. CDR3 bases: TGTGCCAGTAGTTCATTCGGGGGATCCGACACTGAAGCTTTCTTT.

This clone was detected a few times. The J gene is TRBJ2-1, the V gene TRBV7-9, with TRBD1 matching over 7 bases. There are 15 residues in the CDR3. Germline V gene sequence: CDR1 SEHNR, CDR2 FQNEAQ (reference sequence). Unmatched junction bases numbered 2, after V lost 0 bases and J lost 3 bases. The CDR3 DNA follows: TGTGCCAGCAGCTTAGCCGGGACAGACTACAATGAGCAGTTCTTC. As protein: CASSLAGTDYNEQFF.

The rearrangement uses TRBV4-1 and TRBJ2-3; the D gene is possibly TRBD2 (5 bases). V was shortened by 4 bases and J by 2 bases, with 13 bases between the two germline ends. This CDR3 region has 15 residues. Germline CDR1 MGHRA, CDR2 YSYEKL. CDR3 in DNA: TGCGCCAGCAGCCTATACAAGCGGACCACAGATACGCAGTATTTT. Translation: CASSLYKRTTDTQYF.

This clone has more than one count but fewer than ten. This chain connects TRBV6-5 to TRBJ1-5, with unresolved D. V was trimmed by 6 bases and J by 4 bases, leaving 10 bases between them. The length of the CDR3 is 13 residues. Germline CDR1 is MNHEY and CDR2 is SVGAGI. The CDR3 DNA is TGTGCCAGCAGCGGAATGGAGAATCAGCCCCAGCATTTT. It encodes CASSGMENQPQHF.

J is TRBJ2-7 and V is TRBV5-1, with D perhaps TRBD1 or TRBD2 (5 bases each). Trimming took 5 bases from V and 5 from J, leaving 14 bases between them. The V gene's germline CDR1 is SGHRS and CDR2 YFSETQ. The CDR3 spans 13 residues. The CDR3 sequence is CASSRDPRNEQYF. The DNA for the CDR3 is TGCGCCAGCAGTCGGGACCCTCGAAACGAGCAGTACTTC.

The V and J genes are TRBV5-6 and TRBJ2-5; 7 bases map to TRBD2. Near its end, the DNA agrees better with TRBJ2-7, so the J call may be wrong. Germline CDR1 reads SGHDT; CDR2 reads YYEEEE. This CDR3 has 13 amino acids. CDR3 amino acids: CASSVTSVYEQYF. CDR3 sequence (DNA): TGTGCCAGCAGCGTTACTAGCGTCTACGAGCAGTACTTC.

The chain combines TRBV29-1 with TRBJ2-2, with D perhaps matching TRBD1 or TRBD2 (6 bases each). Germline loops: CDR1 SQVTM, CDR2 ANQGSEA. Trimming took off 7 bases at V and 3 bases at J, with 12 bases between the two ends. This CDR3 comprises 13 residues. In DNA form, the CDR3 reads TGCAGCGCCGAAAGGGGGGACACCGGGGAGCTGTTTTTT. Translation gives CSAERGDTGELFF.

This clone was picked up a small number of times. Written as DNA, the CDR3 is TGTGCCAGCAGTTACCAATTCCGGGACGGCGAGACCCAGTACTTC. This encodes CASSYQFRDGETQYF. The genes are TRBV6-5 and TRBJ2-5; TRBD1 or TRBD2 may be the D gene (5 bases each). This CDR3 comprises 15 residues. Trimming removed 2 bases at V and 5 bases at J, with 15 bases between. Germline values: CDR1 MNHEY, CDR2 SVGAGI.

The chain carries TRBV6-5 and TRBJ2-2; D remains ambiguous. The CDR3 contains 13 residues. The V end was cut by 6 bases, the J end by 6 bases, with 11 bases between. Germline CDR1 reads MNHEY; CDR2 reads SVGAGI. DNA for the CDR3: TGTGCCAGCAGCCCAAGTGGGTCCGGGGAGCTGTTTTTT. Protein product: CASSPSGSGELFF.

The chain couples TRBV5-1 to TRBJ1-1, with D uncertain. The V end was cut by 0 bases, the J end by 1 base, with 22 bases between. Germline V gene data show CDR1 as SGHRS and CDR2 as YFSETQ. The CDR3 is 19 amino acids. DNA of the CDR3: TGCGCCAGCAGCTTGGAATTCACCTACACGTCAGTCGGGAACACTGAAGCTTTCTTT. Translated, it gives CASSLEFTYTSVGNTEAFF.

The chain has TRBV4-1 and TRBJ1-2, with 12 bases lining up with TRBD1. The CDR3 consists of 15 residues. Germline CDR1 is MGHRA and CDR2 is YSYEKL. V shed 4 bases, J shed 2 bases, and the junction held 2 bases outside the gene matches. The DNA of the CDR3 is TGCGCCAGCAGCCTTGGGACAGGGGGCAACTATGGCTACACCTTC. This encodes CASSLGTGGNYGYTF.

This clone was recorded a few times. This rearrangement joins TRBV7-2 to TRBJ2-6; no clear D. This CDR3 contains 16 residues. The ends were cut back, 1 base at V and 2 bases at J, with 9 bases in the middle. Germline V gives CDR1 SGHTA, CDR2 FQGNSA. The CDR3 coding sequence is TGTGCCAGCAGCTTAGTAAGGACCCCTGGGGCCAACGTCCTGACTTTC. This codes for CASSLVRTPGANVLTF.

The V call is TRBV15, the J call TRBJ2-4, with D perhaps matching TRBD1 (5 bases). The CDR3 covers 15 residues. V was cut by 0 bases and J by 6 bases, with 12 bases left in between. Germline V lookup: CDR1 LNHNV, CDR2 YYDKDF (reference sequence). CDR3 in DNA: TGTGCCACCAGCAGAGACGACAGAGAGAGAAACATTCAGTACTTC. Translated, it gives CATSRDDRERNIQYF.

This clone occurred once. The junction does not match germline at one end; this may be a read error. CDR3 region: CVSSIAGETQYF. CDR3 nucleotides: TGTGTCAGTAGTATAGCGGGAGAGACCCAGTACTTC. The chain links TRBV19 to TRBJ2-5; 7 bases line up with TRBD2. The CDR3 runs to 12 residues. CDR1 LNHDA and CDR2 SQIVND come from the germline V gene (reference sequence).

This clone has more than one count but fewer than ten. V and J are TRBV5-8 and TRBJ2-3; 8 bases agree with TRBD2. V was pared by 0 bases and J by 2 bases, with 14 bases of the junction left unmatched. CDR1 is SGHTS and CDR2 is YDEGEE in the germline V gene. This CDR3 is 19 amino acids long. The CDR3 here is CASSLEGVFGTRPTDTQYF. The CDR3 DNA follows: TGTGCCAGCAGCTTGGAAGGAGTATTCGGGACTAGACCCACAGATACGCAGTATTTT.

The rearrangement links TRBV9 to TRBJ2-1; the D gene is possibly TRBD1 (6 bases). Germline lookup yields CDR1 SGDLS and CDR2 YYNGEE. This CDR3 has 15 residues. With 3 bases removed from V and 0 bases from J, the gap between germline ends came to 10 bases. The CDR3 sequence: CASSGGTTSYNEQFF. CDR3 sequence (DNA): TGTGCCAGCAGCGGGGGGACAACCTCCTACAATGAGCAGTTCTTC. The complete variable domain, with remaining parts taken from reference TRBV9 and TRBJ2-1, reads DSGVTQTPKHLITATGQRVTLRCSPRSGDLSVYWYQQSLDQGLQFLIQYYNGEERAKGNILERFSAQQFPDLHSELNLSSLELGDSALYFCASSGGTTSYNEQFFGPGTRLTVL.